This entry lists 23 T cell receptor beta chains sequenced from one sample in a study of radiotherapy plus CTLA-4 blockade in lung cancer. Profiling relied on immunoSEQ multiplex PCR, and the TCRdb table lists in-frame clones only, not all of them. The sample consists of approximately 34,000 clones, 70% of them appearing once. The specimen comprised peripheral blood, sampled from a patient treated with radiotherapy plus ipilimumab. The origin of the receptors is a human donor with non-small cell lung cancer who had stable disease on radiotherapy plus ipilimumab.

The chain is built from TRBV4-3 and TRBJ1-4; D gene ambiguous. The ends were cut back, 0 bases at V and 1 base at J, with 12 bases in the middle. Germline CDR1 and CDR2: LGHNA and YSLEER. The CDR3 is 17 residues long. CDR3 DNA: TGCGCCAGCAGCCAAGATTACCCGGGTGGAACTAATGAAAAACTGTTTTTT. Translation gives CASSQDYPGGTNEKLFF.

This clone was seen a few times. The chain employs TRBV19 and TRBJ1-4, with 10 bases that match TRBD1. The CDR3 is 15 amino acids. CDR1 is LNHDA, CDR2 SQIVND, per germline (reference sequence). The V and J ends lost 4 bases and 5 bases, in that order; junction bases with no gene match: 4. The CDR3 bases are TGTGCCAGTAGTACTGGACAGGGGGGAAATGAAAAACTGTTTTTT. Amino acid sequence: CASSTGQGGNEKLFF. The whole variable domain, remainder taken from reference TRBV19 and TRBJ1-4, is DGGITQSPKYLFRKEGQNVTLSCEQNLNHDAMYWYRQDPGQGLRLIYYSQIVNDFQKGDIAEGYSVSREKKESFPLTVTSAQKNPTAFYLCASSTGQGGNEKLFFGSGTQLSVL.

The genes are TRBV5-8 and TRBJ2-2; 8 bases line up with TRBD2. The CDR3 is 16 residues long. Germline assignment: CDR1 SGHTS and CDR2 YDEGEE. J gave up 7 bases and V 2 bases, and 10 bases lay outside the gene matches. For the CDR3, the DNA is TGTGCCAGCAGCTTTCAGCGCGGGGGGCACGGCGGGGAGCTGTTTTTT. Translation: CASSFQRGGHGGELFF.

This clone has a single count. The J gene is TRBJ1-5, the V gene TRBV29-1, with 7 bases aligning to TRBD1. Per the germline V gene, CDR1 is SQVTM and CDR2 is ANQGSEA. The trim removed 7 bases at V and 2 bases at J, leaving 8 bases unmatched. CDR3 size: 14 residues. CDR3 DNA: TGCAGCGCCCTACAGGGGTACGGCAATCAGCCCCAGCATTTT. It specifies CSALQGYGNQPQHF.

The rearrangement links TRBV30 to TRBJ1-1, with D perhaps matching TRBD1 (5 bases). The V end lost 8 bases, the J end lost 2 bases, and 18 bases lay between the germline ends. Germline V gene data show CDR1 as GTSNPN and CDR2 as SVGIG (reference sequence). The CDR3 extends over 14 amino acids. CDR3 in amino acids: CALRVWGRNTEAFF. In DNA, the CDR3 is TGTGCCCTCCGGGTTTGGGGGAGAAACACTGAAGCTTTCTTT.

The J gene is TRBJ2-7, the V gene TRBV20-1; unclear D gene. Germline V gene data show CDR1 as DFQATT and CDR2 as SNEGSKA (reference sequence). This CDR3 contains 11 residues. Deletions cut 4 bases from V and 5 bases from J, with 9 bases between. The CDR3, as DNA: TGCAGTGCTACCGTTACGGACGAGCAGTACTTC. It encodes CSATVTDEQYF.

This clone has just one count. The J gene is TRBJ2-7, the V gene TRBV19; no clear D. V lost 3 bases, J lost 6 bases, and 15 bases lay in between. Germline CDR1 is LNHDA and CDR2 is SQIVND (reference sequence). This CDR3 region has 14 residues. In DNA, the CDR3 is TGTGCCAGTAGTATTACTCTGGCGGCAGGCGAGCAGTACTTC. It translates to CASSITLAAGEQYF.

The chain uses TRBV7-9 and TRBJ2-1, with TRBD2 identical over 12 bases. V lost 3 bases and J lost 3; bases outside the gene matches: 3. The CDR3 runs 16 residues. CDR1 SEHNR and CDR2 FQNEAQ come from the germline V gene (reference sequence). CDR3 in amino acids: CASSFETSGSYNEQFF. DNA of the CDR3: TGTGCCAGCAGCTTTGAGACTAGCGGGAGCTACAATGAGCAGTTCTTC.

The chain recombines TRBV18 with TRBJ1-5; possibly TRBD1 for D (6 bases). Per the germline V gene, CDR1 is KGHSH and CDR2 is LQKENI. This CDR3 is built from 16 residues. V was clipped by 6 bases and J by 1 base, with 16 bases between them. The DNA of the CDR3 is TGTGCCAGCTCGCTCAGGGAGGGGGTGAGCAATCAGCCCCAGCATTTT. Translation: CASSLREGVSNQPQHF.

In this sample, this clone turned up a few times. The chain uses TRBV7-9 and TRBJ2-7; D might be TRBD2 (5 bases). CDR1 is SEHNR, CDR2 FQNEAQ, per germline (reference sequence). V shed 0 bases and J shed 2 bases, with 8 bases lying between them. The CDR3 spans 14 residues. The DNA of the CDR3 is TGTGCCAGCAGCTTAGCGGGAGTAACCTACGAGCAGTACTTC. Encoded protein: CASSLAGVTYEQYF.

V is TRBV28 and J is TRBJ2-7, with D perhaps TRBD1 (5 bases). The CDR3 loop spans 11 amino acids. CDR1 is MDHEN, CDR2 SYDVKM, per germline. Trimming shortened V by 9 bases and J by 0 bases, and 6 bases separated the two germline ends. CDR3 sequence: CASTGSYEQYF. CDR3 sequence (DNA): TGTGCCAGTACAGGCTCCTACGAGCAGTACTTC.

CDR3 amino acids: CASSSTSGRLSSYNEQFF. In DNA, the CDR3 is TGTGCCAGCAGCTCGACTAGCGGGAGGTTGAGCTCCTACAATGAGCAGTTCTTC. The gene calls are TRBV7-3 and TRBJ2-1; TRBD2 matches at 13 bases. This CDR3 contains 18 residues. Germline values: CDR1 SGHTA, CDR2 FQGTGA. With V trimmed by 4 bases and J by 0 bases, 6 bases remained unmatched.

The chain combines TRBV7-9 with TRBJ1-1; D unclear. The length of the CDR3 is 16 residues. V lost 0 bases to trimming and J lost 1 base, with 12 bases between them. Germline V gene sequence: CDR1 SEHNR, CDR2 FQNEAQ (reference sequence). The CDR3 loop is CASSLAQGWGNTEAFF. DNA of the CDR3: TGTGCCAGCAGCTTAGCGCAAGGGTGGGGGAACACTGAAGCTTTCTTT.

This clone was picked up a small number of times. V gene TRBV6-4 combines with J gene TRBJ2-1; 11 bases fit TRBD2. This CDR3 spans 17 amino acids. J was trimmed by 5 bases and V by 2 bases; bases with no gene match: 8. Germline V lookup: CDR1 MRHNA, CDR2 SNTAGT. The CDR3 loop is CASSDTKLAGAHNEQFF. The CDR3 DNA reads TGTGCCAGCAGTGACACGAAACTAGCGGGAGCCCACAATGAGCAGTTCTTC.

This clone turned up a few times. The rearrangement uses TRBV6-6 and TRBJ2-7; 9 bases match TRBD1. V was pared by 6 bases and J by 3 bases, with 12 bases of the junction left unmatched. Germline CDR1 MNHNY, CDR2 SVGAGI (reference sequence). This CDR3 has 16 amino acids. The CDR3 nucleotides read TGTGCCAGCAGACCTCCCTCGGGGACAGGGTTCTACGAGCAGTACTTC. This translates into CASRPPSGTGFYEQYF.

This clone was observed a single time. The V and J genes are TRBV7-2 and TRBJ2-5; 9 bases are a match to TRBD2. Germline V gene sequence: CDR1 SGHTA, CDR2 FQGNSA. This CDR3 contains 19 residues. V shed 1 base, J shed 5 bases, and the junction held 17 bases outside the gene matches. CDR3 amino acids: CASSLEGRSGGRARETQYF. CDR3 coding DNA: TGTGCCAGCAGCTTAGAGGGCCGAAGTGGCGGGAGGGCCCGGGAGACCCAGTACTTC.

There are a few counts of this clone. The chain employs TRBV27 and TRBJ2-5; D gene unclear. The V and J ends lost 4 bases and 11 bases respectively, with 14 bases between them. Germline CDR1 and CDR2: MNHEY and SMNVEV (reference sequence). The CDR3 sequence is 12 residues long. In DNA, the CDR3 is TGTGCCAGCAGTTCAAACCATGTACGGCAGTACTTC. It yields the protein CASSSNHVRQYF.

The V and J genes are TRBV19 and TRBJ1-5; 10 nucleotides agree with TRBD1. The length of the CDR3 is 16 residues. The germline V gene has CDR1 LNHDA and CDR2 SQIVND (reference sequence). V shed 6 bases, J shed 4 bases, and the junction held 9 bases outside the gene matches. For the CDR3, the DNA is TGTGCCAGTAGCCGGAGGGACAGGGGTCTGAATCAGCCCCAGCATTTT. As protein: CASSRRDRGLNQPQHF.

Of note for this clone: The junction does not match germline at one end; this may be a read error. The J gene is TRBJ2-1, the V gene TRBV7-7; 8 bases line up with TRBD1. CDR3 length: 14 residues. Germline V gene sequence: CDR1 SSHAT, CDR2 FNYEAQ (reference sequence). This chain's CDR3 is CASSPSPDRDEQFF. CDR3 nucleotides: TGTGCTAGCAGCCCGTCCCCGGACAGGGATGAGCAGTTCTTC.

The genes are TRBV5-6 and TRBJ2-3, with 8 nucleotides matching TRBD2. In germline, CDR1 is SGHDT, CDR2 YYEEEE. The CDR3 covers 16 residues. V shed 1 base and J 3 bases; nucleotides not matched to a gene: 7. CDR3 nucleotides: TGTGCCAGCAGCTTGAATCCGGGAGGGTTGACAGATACGCAGTATTTT. It translates to CASSLNPGGLTDTQYF.

This chain links TRBV18 with TRBJ2-3; TRBD2 aligns across 9 bases. The CDR3 is 16 residues long. Per the germline V gene, CDR1 is KGHSH and CDR2 is LQKENI. V trimming: 1 base; J trimming: 2 bases; junction bases outside the gene matches: 4. In DNA form, the CDR3 reads TGTGCCAGCTCACCACAAGCGGGAGGACCCACAGATACGCAGTATTTT. This translates into CASSPQAGGPTDTQYF.

This clone was seen a few times. The rearrangement joins TRBV7-2 to TRBJ2-3; D is perhaps TRBD2 (6 bases). This CDR3 spans 16 amino acids. Germline lookup yields CDR1 SGHTA and CDR2 FQGNSA. V shed 2 bases and J shed 6 bases, with 18 bases lying between them. The CDR3 DNA follows: TGTGCCAGCAGCTTATTGGGGGGAGTGGGGCAGGATACGCAGTATTTT. Its protein product is CASSLLGGVGQDTQYF.

This chain uses TRBV28 with TRBJ1-3, with 7 bases matching TRBD1. Germline V gene sequence: CDR1 MDHEN, CDR2 SYDVKM. V shed 5 bases and J 14 bases; nucleotides not matched to a gene: 6. The CDR3 runs 11 residues. This CDR3 is CASSQQGSVYF. DNA for the CDR3: TGTGCCAGCAGTCAACAGGGGAGCGTATATTTT.